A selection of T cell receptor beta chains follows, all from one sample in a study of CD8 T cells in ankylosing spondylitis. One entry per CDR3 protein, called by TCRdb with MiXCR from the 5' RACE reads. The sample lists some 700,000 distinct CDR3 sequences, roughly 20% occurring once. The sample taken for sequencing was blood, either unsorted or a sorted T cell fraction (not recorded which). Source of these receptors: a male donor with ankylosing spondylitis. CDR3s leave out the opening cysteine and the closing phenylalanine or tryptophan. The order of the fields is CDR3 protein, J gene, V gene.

ASRQEGRTDTQY | TRBJ2-3 | TRBV25-1
ASSPRMKDPTGELF | TRBJ2-2 | TRBV7-3
ATTEAWGQPQH | TRBJ1-5 | TRBV15
ASSQGGQNTGELF | TRBJ2-2 | TRBV3-1
ASSPHLTGLDTGELF | TRBJ2-2 | TRBV4-1
ASSSAQLTSNEKLF | TRBJ1-4 | TRBV5-5
SAAGLDVEF | TRBJ2-1 | TRBV20-1
ASSGGGGSGANVLT | TRBJ2-6 | TRBV5-1
ASSFTGEGGYT | TRBJ1-2 | TRBV27
ASSQGTGGGHTWNEQF | TRBJ2-1 | TRBV4-1
ASSPTDTGELF | TRBJ2-2 | TRBV28
ASSQWSGGAIGELF | TRBJ2-2 | TRBV4-2
ASRAFEGGSEAF | TRBJ1-1 | TRBV27
ATSPGTGSSYEQY | TRBJ2-7 | TRBV24-1
ASSIVGQGAGELF | TRBJ2-2 | TRBV19
ASSHEVWYSGANVLT | TRBJ2-6 | TRBV5-5
ASSQGSLQETQY | TRBJ2-5 | TRBV3-1
AWSLGGDQPQH | TRBJ1-5 | TRBV30
ASSQGTNQPQH | TRBJ1-5 | TRBV4-1
ASSGWTGGTYEQY | TRBJ2-7 | TRBV2
ASSQGRVGGTDTQY | TRBJ2-3 | TRBV4-3
ASSQRRQGWANEKLF | TRBJ1-4 | TRBV12-3/TRBV12-4
ASSYSRGGAGAGYT | TRBJ1-2 | TRBV6-5
ASSSEGLGGETQY | TRBJ2-5 | TRBV6-2/TRBV6-3
SVEVRQADNEQF | TRBJ2-1 | TRBV29-1
ASRTWQDPPEAF | TRBJ1-1 | TRBV25-1
AWTPGPPVRETQY | TRBJ2-5 | TRBV30
ASSHGFGNQPQH | TRBJ1-5 | TRBV3-1
ALNLRRETQY | TRBJ2-5 | TRBV24-1
IAPGGRSSTNEKLF | TRBJ1-4 | TRBV20-1
ATSVGGAGGYT | TRBJ1-2 | TRBV24-1
ASSTGGQIFHEQF | TRBJ2-1 | TRBV5-1
SVWRRGGGYT | TRBJ1-2 | TRBV29-1
SATEGLLGQVAEAF | TRBJ1-1 | TRBV20-1
ASSPSGTAYEQY | TRBJ2-7 | TRBV5-1
ASSLGLGRTNTEAF | TRBJ1-1 | TRBV7-8
ASSEEGSSYNEQF | TRBJ2-1 | TRBV2
ASSPPPAGVGEQF | TRBJ2-1 | TRBV12-3/TRBV12-4
ASSPGGDRAKRTEAF | TRBJ1-1 | TRBV11-2
ASSQALRTDGYT | TRBJ1-2 | TRBV4-2
ASSYSTGQTRTSSTDTQY | TRBJ2-3 | TRBV6-2/TRBV6-3
ASSDDTSSGSNEQF | TRBJ2-1 | TRBV6-4
ASRLTSGQATGELF | TRBJ2-2 | TRBV5-1
SARDMETQY | TRBJ2-5 | TRBV20-1
SASLAGFVGYEQY | TRBJ2-7 | TRBV20-1
ASSLGGTKDSTDTQY | TRBJ2-3 | TRBV7-2
ASSPWGTGASTGELF | TRBJ2-2 | TRBV6-2/TRBV6-3
ASTVGGPYQETQY | TRBJ2-5 | TRBV6-2/TRBV6-3
ASSPPTGEANTGELF | TRBJ2-2 | TRBV6-1
ASSLASTDSYEQY | TRBJ2-7 | TRBV5-1
ASSQGSRVGNTIY | TRBJ1-3 | TRBV3-1
ASSPPRSPLH | TRBJ1-6 | TRBV7-2
SVEVNRANTEAF | TRBJ1-1 | TRBV29-1
SVPPGVSIQPQH | TRBJ1-5 | TRBV29-1
ASSQFGTGIYEQY | TRBJ2-7 | TRBV3-1